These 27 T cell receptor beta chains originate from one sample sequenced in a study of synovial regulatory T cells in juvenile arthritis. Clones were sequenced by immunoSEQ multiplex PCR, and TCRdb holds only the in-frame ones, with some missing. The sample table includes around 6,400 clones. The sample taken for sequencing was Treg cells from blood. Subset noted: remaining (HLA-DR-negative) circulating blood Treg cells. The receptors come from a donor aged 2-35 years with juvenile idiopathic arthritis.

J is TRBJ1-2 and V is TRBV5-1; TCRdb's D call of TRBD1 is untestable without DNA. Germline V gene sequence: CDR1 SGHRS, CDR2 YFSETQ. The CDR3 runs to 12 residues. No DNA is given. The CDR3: CASSRQGHGYTF.

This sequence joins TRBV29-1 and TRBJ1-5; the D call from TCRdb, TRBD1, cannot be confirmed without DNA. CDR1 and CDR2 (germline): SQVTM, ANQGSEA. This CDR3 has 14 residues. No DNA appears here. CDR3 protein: CSVVFQGVNQPQHF.

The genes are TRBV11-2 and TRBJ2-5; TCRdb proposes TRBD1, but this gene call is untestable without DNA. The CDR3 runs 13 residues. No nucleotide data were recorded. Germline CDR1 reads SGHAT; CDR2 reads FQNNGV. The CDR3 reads CASSQGIGETQYF.

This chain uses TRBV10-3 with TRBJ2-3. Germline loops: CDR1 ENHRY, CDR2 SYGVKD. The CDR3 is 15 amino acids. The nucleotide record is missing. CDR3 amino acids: CATRRQGEGTDTQYF.

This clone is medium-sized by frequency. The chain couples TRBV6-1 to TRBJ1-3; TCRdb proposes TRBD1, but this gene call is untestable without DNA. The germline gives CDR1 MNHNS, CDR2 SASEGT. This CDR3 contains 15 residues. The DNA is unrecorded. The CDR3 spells CASSETLTGISTIYF.

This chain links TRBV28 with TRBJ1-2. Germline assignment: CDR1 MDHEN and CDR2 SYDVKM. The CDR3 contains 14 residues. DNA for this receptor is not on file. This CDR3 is CASSFGGSGYGYTF.

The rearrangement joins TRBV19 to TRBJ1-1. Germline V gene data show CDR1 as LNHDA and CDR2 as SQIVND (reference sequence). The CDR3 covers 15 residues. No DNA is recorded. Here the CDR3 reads CASSSNGGVNTEAFF.

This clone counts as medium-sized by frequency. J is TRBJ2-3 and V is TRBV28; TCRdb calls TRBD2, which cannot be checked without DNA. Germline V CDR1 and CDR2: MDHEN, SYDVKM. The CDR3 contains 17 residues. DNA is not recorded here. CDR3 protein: CASSPLGLALVTDTQYF.

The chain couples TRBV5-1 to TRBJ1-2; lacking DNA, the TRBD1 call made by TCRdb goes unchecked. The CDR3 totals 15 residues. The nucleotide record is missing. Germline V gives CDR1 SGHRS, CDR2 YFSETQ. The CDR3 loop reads CASSLGQAANYGYTF.

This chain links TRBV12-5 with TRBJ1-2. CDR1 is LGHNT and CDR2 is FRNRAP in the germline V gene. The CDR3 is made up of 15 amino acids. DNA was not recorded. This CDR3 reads CASGLVQRSGEGYTF.

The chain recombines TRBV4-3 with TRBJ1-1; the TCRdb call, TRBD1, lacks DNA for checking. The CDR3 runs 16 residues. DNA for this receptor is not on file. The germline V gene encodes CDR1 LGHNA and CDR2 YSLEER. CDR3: CASSQGLTMMNTEAFF.

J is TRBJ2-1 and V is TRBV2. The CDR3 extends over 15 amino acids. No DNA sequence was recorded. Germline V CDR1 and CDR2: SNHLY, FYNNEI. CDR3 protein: CASSDSPGSMGEQFF.

The CDR3 sequence: CASSLTSGNSYNEQFF. The gene calls are TRBV28 and TRBJ2-1; lacking DNA, the TRBD2 call made by TCRdb goes unchecked. This CDR3 spans 16 amino acids. No DNA is listed. The germline V gene has CDR1 MDHEN and CDR2 SYDVKM.

The CDR3: CASSLSGGVSFAEFYEQYF. The chain has TRBV27 and TRBJ2-7; TCRdb names TRBD2, which stays unverified in the absence of DNA. The germline CDR1 and CDR2 sequences are MNHEY and SMNVEV (reference sequence). The CDR3 totals 19 residues. The DNA sequence is not available.

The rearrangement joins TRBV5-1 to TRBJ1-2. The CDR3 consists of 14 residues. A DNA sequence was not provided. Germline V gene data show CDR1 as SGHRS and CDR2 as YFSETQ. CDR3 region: CASSLGAVLYGYTF.

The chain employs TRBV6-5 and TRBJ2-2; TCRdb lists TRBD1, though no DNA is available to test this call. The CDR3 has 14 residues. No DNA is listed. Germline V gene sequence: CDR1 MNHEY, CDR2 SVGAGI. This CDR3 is CASRLGRYTGELFF.

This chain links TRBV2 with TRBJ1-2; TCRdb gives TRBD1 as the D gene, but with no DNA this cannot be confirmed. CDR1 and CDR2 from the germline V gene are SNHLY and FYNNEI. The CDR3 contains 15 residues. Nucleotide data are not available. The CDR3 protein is CASGDRVTRNYGYTF.

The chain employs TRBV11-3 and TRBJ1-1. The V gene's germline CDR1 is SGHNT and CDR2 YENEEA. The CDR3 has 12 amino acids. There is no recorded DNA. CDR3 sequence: CASSRGSAEAFF.

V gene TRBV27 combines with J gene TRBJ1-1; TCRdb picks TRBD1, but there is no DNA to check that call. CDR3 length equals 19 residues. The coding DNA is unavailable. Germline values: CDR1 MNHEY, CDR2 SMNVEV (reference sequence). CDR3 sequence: CASSFLSTGALRRDTEAFF.

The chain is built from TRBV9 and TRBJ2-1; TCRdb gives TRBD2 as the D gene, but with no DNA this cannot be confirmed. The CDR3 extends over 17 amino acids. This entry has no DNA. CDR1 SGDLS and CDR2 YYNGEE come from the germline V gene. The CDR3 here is CASSPQGGLAGVYEQFF. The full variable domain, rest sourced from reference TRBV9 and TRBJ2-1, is DSGVTQTPKHLITATGQRVTLRCSPRSGDLSVYWYQQSLDQGLQFLIQYYNGEERAKGNILERFSAQQFPDLHSELNLSSLELGDSALYFCASSPQGGLAGVYEQFFGPGTRLTVL.

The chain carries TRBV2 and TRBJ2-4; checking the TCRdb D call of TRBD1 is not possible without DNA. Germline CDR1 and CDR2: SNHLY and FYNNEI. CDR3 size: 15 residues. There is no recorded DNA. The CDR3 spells CASRTLDRLQNIQYF.

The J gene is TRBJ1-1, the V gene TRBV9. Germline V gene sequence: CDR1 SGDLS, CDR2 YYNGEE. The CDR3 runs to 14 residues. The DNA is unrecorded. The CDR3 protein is CASSVAGGAGEAFF.

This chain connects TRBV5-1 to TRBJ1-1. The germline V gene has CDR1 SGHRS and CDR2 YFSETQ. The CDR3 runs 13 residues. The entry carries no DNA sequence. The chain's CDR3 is CASSPGGGTEAFF.

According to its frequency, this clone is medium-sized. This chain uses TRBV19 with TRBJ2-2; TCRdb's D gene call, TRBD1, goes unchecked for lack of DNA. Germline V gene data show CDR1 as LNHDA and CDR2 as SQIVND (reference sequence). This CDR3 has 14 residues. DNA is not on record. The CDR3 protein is CASTQGLGTGELFF.

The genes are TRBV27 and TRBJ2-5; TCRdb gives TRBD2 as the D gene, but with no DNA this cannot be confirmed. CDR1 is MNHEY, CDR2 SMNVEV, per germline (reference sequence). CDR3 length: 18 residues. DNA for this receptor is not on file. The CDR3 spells CASSRGTSVGLGIETQYF.

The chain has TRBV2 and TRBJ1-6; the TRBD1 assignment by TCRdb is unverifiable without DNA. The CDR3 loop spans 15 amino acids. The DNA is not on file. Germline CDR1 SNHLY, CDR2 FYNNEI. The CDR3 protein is CASQGGLREGSPLHF.

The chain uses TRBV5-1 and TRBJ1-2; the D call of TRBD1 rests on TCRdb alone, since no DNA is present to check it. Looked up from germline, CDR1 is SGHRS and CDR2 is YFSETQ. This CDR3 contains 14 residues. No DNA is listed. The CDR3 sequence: CASSPTGINYGYTF.